The 3 T cell receptor beta chains listed next were all sequenced from one sample in a study of low-dose radiotherapy and immunotherapy resistance in tumors. TRAV- and TRBV-specific primers were used for first-strand cDNA, which covered alpha and beta chains. For amplifying TCRs, the PCR ran for 15 to 20 cycles with Phusion, which was used together with a constant-region primer and the adapter on the V primers. Using its own MiXCR run on the reads, TCRdb lists one record per CDR3 protein. This repertoire shows 35,000 to 50,000 distinct CDR3 sequences, around a quarter found once; its top ten account for 10%. As to time point: after trial treatment. Treatment meaning: LDRT plus nivolumab, ipilimumab, low-dose cyclophosphamide and aspirin (RACIN trial). Sequenced here: PBMCs, sampled after low-dose radiotherapy plus immunotherapy. These receptors came from a male donor with prostate cancer.

This clonotype was detected a few times. The V gene is TRBV7-8, the J gene TRBJ1-4, with D possibly being TRBD1 (6 bases). The CDR3 contains 17 residues. V was pared by 1 base and J by 7 bases, with 19 bases between. In germline, CDR1 is SGHVS, CDR2 FQNEAQ. The CDR3 DNA reads as TGTGCCAGCAGCTTAGGTAGAGGGGGGCACGTCTCTGAAAAACTGTTTTTT. This translates into CASSLGRGGHVSEKLFF.

This clonotype was seen at least ten times. CDR3 sequence (DNA): TGTGCCAGCAGCCAGGGGACTACCCCATACAATGAGCAGTTCTTC. Translating gives CASSQGTTPYNEQFF. The gene calls are TRBV14 and TRBJ2-1, with 7 bases that match TRBD2. Germline CDR1 and CDR2: SGHDN and FVKESK. The CDR3 sequence is 15 residues long. V gave up 3 bases and J gave up 4 bases; unmatched junction bases: 6. Full variable domain (outside the CDR3, taken from reference TRBV14 and TRBJ2-1): EAGVTQFPSHSVIEKGQTVTLRCDPISGHDNLYWYRRVMGKEIKFLLHFVKESKQDESGMPNNRFLAERTGGTYSTLKVQPAELEDSGVYFCASSQGTTPYNEQFFGPGTRLTVL.

This clonotype has a single count. One base separates it from a far larger clone, so it is likely a read error. The genes are TRBV9 and TRBJ2-1; a possible D gene is TRBD1 (6 bases). The CDR3 length is 15 residues. CDR1 is SGDLS, CDR2 YYNGEE, per germline. Trimming removed 0 bases from V and 10 bases from J, with 17 bases in between. The chain's CDR3 is CASSVAGDGTYEQFF. As DNA, the CDR3 is TGTGCCAGCAGCGTAGCAGGGGATGGCACCTACGAGCAGTTCTTC. Full variable domain (missing parts from reference TRBV9 and TRBJ2-1): DSGVTQTPKHLITATGQRVTLRCSPRSGDLSVYWYQQSLDQGLQFLIQYYNGEERAKGNILERFSAQQFPDLHSELNLSSLELGDSALYFCASSVAGDGTYEQFFGPGTRLTVL.